This note documents a single T cell receptor beta chain sequence. Sequencing was performed with immunoSEQ multiplex PCR; in TCRdb, only in-frame clones are kept and a portion is missing. This table has under 300,000 clones, more than 65% appearing once. The sample originates from a study of control samples from healthy donors and cancer patients. Trimming removed 6 bases from V and 9 bases from J; junction bases left unmatched: 2. Germline loops: CDR1 SNHLY, CDR2 FYNNEI. This CDR3 spans 12 amino acids. The TCR originated in a woman aged 55 to 70 with lung cancer. The material sequenced was PBMCs. The V call is TRBV2, the J call TRBJ2-3, with 11 nucleotides matching TRBD1. The DNA of the CDR3 is TGTGCCAGCAGGGACAGGGGGCCAACGCAGTATTTT. It encodes CASRDRGPTQYF.